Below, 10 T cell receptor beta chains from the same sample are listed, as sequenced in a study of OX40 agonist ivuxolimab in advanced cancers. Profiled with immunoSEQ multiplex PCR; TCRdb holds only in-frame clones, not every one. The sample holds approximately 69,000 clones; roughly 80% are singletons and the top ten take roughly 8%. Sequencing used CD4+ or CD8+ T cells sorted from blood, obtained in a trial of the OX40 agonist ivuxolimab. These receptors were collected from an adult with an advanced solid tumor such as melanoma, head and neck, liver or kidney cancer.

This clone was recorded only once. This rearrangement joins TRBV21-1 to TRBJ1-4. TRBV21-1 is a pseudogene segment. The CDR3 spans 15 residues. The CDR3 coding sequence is TGTGCCAGCAGCAAAGTCATAGGGACTCGTGAAAAACTGTTTTTT. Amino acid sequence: CASSKVIGTREKLFF.

CDR3 residues: CASSQDRREGVLNEQFF. CDR3 DNA sequence: TGCGCCAGCAGCCAAGATAGACGGGAGGGGGTCTTGAATGAGCAGTTCTTC. The chain couples TRBV4-1 to TRBJ2-1, with 8 bases fitting TRBD2. The CDR3 runs 17 residues. CDR1 and CDR2 (germline): MGHRA, YSYEKL. V lost 0 bases, J lost 7 bases, and 11 bases stayed unmatched.

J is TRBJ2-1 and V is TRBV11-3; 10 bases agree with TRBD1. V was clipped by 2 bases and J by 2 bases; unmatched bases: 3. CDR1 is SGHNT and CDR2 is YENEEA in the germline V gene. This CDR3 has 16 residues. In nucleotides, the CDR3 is TGTGCCAGCAGCTTACCCGGGACAGGGGCCTACAATGAGCAGTTCTTC. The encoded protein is CASSLPGTGAYNEQFF.

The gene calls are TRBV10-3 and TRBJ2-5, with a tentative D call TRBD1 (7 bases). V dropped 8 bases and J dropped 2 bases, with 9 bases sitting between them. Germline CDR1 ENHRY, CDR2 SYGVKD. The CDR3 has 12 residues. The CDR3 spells CAIAGGQETQYF. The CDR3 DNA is TGTGCCATCGCAGGGGGGCAAGAGACCCAGTACTTC.

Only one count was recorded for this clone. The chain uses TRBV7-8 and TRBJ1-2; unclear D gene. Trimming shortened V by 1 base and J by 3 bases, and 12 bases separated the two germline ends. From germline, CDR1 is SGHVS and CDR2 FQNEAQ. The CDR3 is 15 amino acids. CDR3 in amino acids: CASSLGESGDYGYTF. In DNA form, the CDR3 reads TGTGCCAGCAGCTTAGGGGAATCCGGAGACTATGGCTACACCTTC.

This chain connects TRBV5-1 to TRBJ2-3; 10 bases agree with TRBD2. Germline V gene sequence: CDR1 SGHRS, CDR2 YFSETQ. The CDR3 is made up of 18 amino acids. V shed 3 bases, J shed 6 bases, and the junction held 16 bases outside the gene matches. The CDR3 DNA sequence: TGCGCCAGCAGCTGGCGTTCCAGGATAGCGGGGGGCCCCGATACGCAGTATTTT. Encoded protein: CASSWRSRIAGGPDTQYF.

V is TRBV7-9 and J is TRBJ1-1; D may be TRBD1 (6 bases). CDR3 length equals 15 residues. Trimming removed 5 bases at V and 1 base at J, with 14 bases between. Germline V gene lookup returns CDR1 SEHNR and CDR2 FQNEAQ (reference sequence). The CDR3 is CASSQTYRENTEAFF. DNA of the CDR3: TGTGCCAGCAGCCAAACCTACAGGGAGAACACTGAAGCTTTCTTT.

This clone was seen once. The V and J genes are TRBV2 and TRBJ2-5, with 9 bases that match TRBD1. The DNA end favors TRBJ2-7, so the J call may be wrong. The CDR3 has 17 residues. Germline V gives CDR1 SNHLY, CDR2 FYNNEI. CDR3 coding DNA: TGTGCCAGCAGTGAAATTGCGGGACAGGGTAACTCCTACGAGCAGTACTTC. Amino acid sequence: CASSEIAGQGNSYEQYF.

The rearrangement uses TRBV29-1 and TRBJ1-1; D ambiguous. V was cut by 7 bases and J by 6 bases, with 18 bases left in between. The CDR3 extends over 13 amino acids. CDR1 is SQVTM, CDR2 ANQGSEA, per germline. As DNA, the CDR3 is TGCAGCGCAGTAATCGGGAGTTGGGCTGAAGCTTTCTTT. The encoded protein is CSAVIGSWAEAFF.

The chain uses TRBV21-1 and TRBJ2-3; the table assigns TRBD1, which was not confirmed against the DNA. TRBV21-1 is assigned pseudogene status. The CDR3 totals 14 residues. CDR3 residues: CASSKRGIRGPQYF. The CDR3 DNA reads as TGTGCCAGCAGCAAAAGGGGGATTAGGGGCCCGCAGTATTTT.